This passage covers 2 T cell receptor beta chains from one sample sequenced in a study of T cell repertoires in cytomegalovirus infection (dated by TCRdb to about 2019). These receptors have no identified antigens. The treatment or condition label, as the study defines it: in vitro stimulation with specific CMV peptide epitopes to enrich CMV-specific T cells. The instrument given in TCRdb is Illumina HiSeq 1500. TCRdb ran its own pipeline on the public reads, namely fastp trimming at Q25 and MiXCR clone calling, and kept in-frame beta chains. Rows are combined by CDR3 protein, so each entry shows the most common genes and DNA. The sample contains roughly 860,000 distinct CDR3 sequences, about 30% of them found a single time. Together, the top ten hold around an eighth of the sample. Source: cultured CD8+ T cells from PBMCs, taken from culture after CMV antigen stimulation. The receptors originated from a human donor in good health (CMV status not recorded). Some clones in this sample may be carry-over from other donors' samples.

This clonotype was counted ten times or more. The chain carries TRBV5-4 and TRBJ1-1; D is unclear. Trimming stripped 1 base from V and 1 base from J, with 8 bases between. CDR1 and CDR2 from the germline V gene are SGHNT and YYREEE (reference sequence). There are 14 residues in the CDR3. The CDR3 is CASSLYTGNTEAFF. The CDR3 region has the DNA TGTGCCAGCAGCTTGTATACGGGGAACACTGAAGCTTTCTTT.

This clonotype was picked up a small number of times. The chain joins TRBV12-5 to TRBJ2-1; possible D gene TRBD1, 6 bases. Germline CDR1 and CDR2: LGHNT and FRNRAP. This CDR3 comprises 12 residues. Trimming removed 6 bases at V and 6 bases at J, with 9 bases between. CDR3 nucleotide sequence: TGTGCTAGTGGGGACAGACCCAATGAGCAGTTCTTC. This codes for CASGDRPNEQFF.